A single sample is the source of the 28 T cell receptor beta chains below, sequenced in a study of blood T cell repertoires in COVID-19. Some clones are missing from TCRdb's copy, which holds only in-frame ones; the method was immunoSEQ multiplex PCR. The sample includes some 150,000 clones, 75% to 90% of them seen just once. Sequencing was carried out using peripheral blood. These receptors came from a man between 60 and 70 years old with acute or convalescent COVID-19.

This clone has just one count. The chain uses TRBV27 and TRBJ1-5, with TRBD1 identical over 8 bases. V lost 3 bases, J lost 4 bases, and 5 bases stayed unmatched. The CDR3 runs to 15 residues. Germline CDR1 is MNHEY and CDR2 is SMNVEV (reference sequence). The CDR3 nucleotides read TGTGCCAGCAGTTTGACAGGGGTCGGAAATCAGCCCCAGCATTTT. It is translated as CASSLTGVGNQPQHF.

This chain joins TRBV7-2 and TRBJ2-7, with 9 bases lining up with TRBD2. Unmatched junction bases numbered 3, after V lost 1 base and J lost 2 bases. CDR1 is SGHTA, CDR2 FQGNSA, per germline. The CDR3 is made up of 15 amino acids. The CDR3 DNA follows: TGTGCCAGCAGCTTAGAACTAGCGGGTACCTACGAGCAGTACTTC. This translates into CASSLELAGTYEQYF.

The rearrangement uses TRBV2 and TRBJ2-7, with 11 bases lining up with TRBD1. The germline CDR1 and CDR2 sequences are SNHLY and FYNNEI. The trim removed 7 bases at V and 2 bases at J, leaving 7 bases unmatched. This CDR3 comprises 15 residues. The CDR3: CASIHPGQGAYEQYF. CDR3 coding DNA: TGTGCCAGCATCCACCCGGGACAGGGGGCCTACGAGCAGTACTTC. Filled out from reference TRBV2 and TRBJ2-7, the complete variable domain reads EPEVTQTPSHQVTQMGQEVILRCVPISNHLYFYWYRQILGQKVEFLVSFYNNEISEKSEIFDDQFSVERPDGSNFTLKIRSTKLEDSAMYFCASIHPGQGAYEQYFGPGTRLTVT.

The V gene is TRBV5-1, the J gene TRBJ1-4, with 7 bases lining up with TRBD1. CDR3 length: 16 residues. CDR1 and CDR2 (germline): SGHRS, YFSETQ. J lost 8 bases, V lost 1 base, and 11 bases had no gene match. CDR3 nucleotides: TGCGCCAGCAGCTTGTCCCCAGGGGGAGGAGGCGAAAAACTGTTTTTT. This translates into CASSLSPGGGGEKLFF.

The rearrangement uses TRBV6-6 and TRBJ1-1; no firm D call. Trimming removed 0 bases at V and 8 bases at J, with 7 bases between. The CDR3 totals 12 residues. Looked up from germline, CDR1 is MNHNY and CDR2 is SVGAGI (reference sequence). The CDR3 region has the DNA TGTGCCAGCAGTTACTCGACAAGAGAAGCTTTCTTT. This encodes CASSYSTREAFF.

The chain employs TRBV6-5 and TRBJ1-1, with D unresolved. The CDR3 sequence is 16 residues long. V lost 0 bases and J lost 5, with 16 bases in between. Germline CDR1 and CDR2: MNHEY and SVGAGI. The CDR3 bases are TGTGCCAGCAGTTACTCGGGGTACCCACGAGGGACTGAAGCTTTCTTT. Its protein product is CASSYSGYPRGTEAFF.

CDR3 in DNA: TGTGCCAGCAGTGACTGGGGGACACCTTCTATTAGCTACACCTTC. Translated: CASSDWGTPSISYTF. The chain recombines TRBV6-4 with TRBJ1-2; TRBD1 might be the D (6 bases). The CDR3 runs 15 residues. Germline values: CDR1 MRHNA, CDR2 SNTAGT. Trimming removed 1 base from V and 9 bases from J, with 18 bases in between.

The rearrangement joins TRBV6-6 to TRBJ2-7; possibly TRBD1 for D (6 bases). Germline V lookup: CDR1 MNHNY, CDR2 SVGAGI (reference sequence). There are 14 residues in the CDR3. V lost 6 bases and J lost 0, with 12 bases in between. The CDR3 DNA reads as TGTGCCAGCAGAAACCAGGGGAGCTCCTACGAGCAGTACTTC. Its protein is CASRNQGSSYEQYF.

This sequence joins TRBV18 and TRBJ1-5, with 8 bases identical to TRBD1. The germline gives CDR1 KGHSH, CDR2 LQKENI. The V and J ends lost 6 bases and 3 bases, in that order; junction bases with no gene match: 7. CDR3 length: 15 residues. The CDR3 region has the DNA TGTGCCAGCTCCGTGACAGGGGCTCCCAATCAGCCCCAGCATTTT. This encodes CASSVTGAPNQPQHF.

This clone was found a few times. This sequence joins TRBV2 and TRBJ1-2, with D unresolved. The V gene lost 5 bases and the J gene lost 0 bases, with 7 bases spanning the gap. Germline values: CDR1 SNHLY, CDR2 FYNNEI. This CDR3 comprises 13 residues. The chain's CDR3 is CASSSTANYGYTF. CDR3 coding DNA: TGTGCCAGCAGTAGCACAGCTAACTATGGCTACACCTTC.

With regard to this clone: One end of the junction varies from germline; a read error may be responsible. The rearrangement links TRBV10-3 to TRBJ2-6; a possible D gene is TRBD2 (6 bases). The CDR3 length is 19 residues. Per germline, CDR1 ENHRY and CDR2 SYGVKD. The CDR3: CAISGLGGEPSSGANVLIF. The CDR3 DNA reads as TGTGCCATCAGTGGGTTAGGAGGGGAGCCCTCCTCTGGGGCCAACGTCCTGATTTTC.

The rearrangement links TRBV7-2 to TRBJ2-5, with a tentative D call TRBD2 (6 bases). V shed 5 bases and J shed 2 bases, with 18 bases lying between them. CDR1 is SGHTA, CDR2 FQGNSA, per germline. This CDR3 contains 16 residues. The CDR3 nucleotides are TGTGCCAGCAGCCCGCTCGGGGGTTTTGGGCAAGAGACCCAGTACTTC. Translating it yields CASSPLGGFGQETQYF.

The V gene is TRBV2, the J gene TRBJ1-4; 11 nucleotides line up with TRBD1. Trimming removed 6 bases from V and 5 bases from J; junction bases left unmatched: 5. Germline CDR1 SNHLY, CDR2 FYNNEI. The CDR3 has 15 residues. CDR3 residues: CASRGTGGRNEKLFF. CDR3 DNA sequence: TGTGCCAGCAGGGGGACAGGGGGAAGGAATGAAAAACTGTTTTTT.

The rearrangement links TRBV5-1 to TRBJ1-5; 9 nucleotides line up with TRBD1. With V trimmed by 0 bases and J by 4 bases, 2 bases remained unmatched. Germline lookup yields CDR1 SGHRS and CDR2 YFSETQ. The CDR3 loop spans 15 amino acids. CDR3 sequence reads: CASSLGGTGNQPQHF. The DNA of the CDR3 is TGCGCCAGCAGCTTGGGGGGGACAGGGAATCAGCCCCAGCATTTT.

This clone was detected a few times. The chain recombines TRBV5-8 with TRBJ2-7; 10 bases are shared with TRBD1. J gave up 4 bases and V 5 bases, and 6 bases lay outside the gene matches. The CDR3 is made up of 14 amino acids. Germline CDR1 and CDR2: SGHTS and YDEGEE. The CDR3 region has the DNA TGTGCCAGCAGTCGCGGGGACAGGGGATACGAGCAGTACTTC. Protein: CASSRGDRGYEQYF.

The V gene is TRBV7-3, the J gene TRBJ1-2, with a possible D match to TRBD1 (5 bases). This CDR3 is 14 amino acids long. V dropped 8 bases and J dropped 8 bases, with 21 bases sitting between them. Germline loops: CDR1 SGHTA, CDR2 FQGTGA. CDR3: CASSAGGTSSGYTF. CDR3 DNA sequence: TGTGCCAGCTCCGCCGGGGGAACGAGTTCCGGCTACACCTTC.

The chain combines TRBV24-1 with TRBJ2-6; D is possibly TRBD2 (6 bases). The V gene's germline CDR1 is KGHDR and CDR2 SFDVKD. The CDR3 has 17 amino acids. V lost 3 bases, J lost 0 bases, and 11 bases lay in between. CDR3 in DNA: TGTGCCACCAGTGATGGAGGGTCGAGCTCTGGGGCCAACGTCCTGACTTTC. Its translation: CATSDGGSSSGANVLTF.

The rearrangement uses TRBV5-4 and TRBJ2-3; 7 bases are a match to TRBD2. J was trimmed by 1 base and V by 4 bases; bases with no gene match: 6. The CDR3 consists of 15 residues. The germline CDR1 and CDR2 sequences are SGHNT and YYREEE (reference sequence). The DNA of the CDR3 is TGTGCCAGCAGCCCGGATGGGGGGGGCACAGATACGCAGTATTTT. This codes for CASSPDGGGTDTQYF. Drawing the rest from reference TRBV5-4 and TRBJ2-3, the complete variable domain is ETGVTQSPTHLIKTRGQQVTLRCSSQSGHNTVSWYQQALGQGPQFIFQYYREEENGRGNFPPRFSGLQFPNYSSELNVNALELDDSALYLCASSPDGGGTDTQYFGPGTRLTVL.

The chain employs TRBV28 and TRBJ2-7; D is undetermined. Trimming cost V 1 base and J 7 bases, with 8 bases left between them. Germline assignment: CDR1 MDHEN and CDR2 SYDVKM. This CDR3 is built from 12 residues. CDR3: CASSLLAGEQYF. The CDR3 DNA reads TGTGCCAGCAGTTTATTAGCTGGGGAGCAGTACTTC.

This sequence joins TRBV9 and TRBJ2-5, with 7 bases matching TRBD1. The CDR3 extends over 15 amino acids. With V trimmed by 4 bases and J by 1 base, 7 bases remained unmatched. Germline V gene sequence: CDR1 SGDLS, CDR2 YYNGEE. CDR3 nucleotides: TGTGCCAGCAGCCCTTGGGACAGCCCCCAAGAGACCCAGTACTTC. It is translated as CASSPWDSPQETQYF.

This CDR3 reads CASSNGQTATNEKLFF. Written as DNA, the CDR3 is TGCGCCAGCAGCAATGGACAGACCGCAACTAATGAAAAACTGTTTTTT. The chain recombines TRBV5-1 with TRBJ1-4, with D possibly TRBD1 on 6 matching bases. The CDR3 has 16 amino acids. V lost 4 bases and J lost 0, with 13 bases in between. Looked up from germline, CDR1 is SGHRS and CDR2 is YFSETQ.

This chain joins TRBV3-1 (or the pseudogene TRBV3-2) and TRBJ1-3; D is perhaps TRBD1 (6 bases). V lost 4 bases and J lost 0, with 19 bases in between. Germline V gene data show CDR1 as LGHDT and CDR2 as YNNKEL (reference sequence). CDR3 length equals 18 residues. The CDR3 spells CASSRGETGIHSGNTIYF. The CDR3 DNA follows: TGTGCCAGCAGCCGCGGAGAAACAGGGATCCACTCTGGAAACACCATATATTTT.

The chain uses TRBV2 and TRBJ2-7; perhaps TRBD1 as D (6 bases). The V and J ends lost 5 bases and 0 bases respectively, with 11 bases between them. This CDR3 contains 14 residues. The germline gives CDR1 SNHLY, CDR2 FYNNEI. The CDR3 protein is CASSITGSSYEQYF. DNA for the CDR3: TGTGCCAGCAGTATCACAGGGAGCTCCTACGAGCAGTACTTC.

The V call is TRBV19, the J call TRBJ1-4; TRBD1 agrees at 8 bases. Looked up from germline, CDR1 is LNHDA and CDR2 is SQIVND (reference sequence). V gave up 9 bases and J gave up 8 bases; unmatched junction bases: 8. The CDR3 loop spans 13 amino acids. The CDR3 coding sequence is TGTGCCAGCCGGGGGACAGGAAGGGAAAAACTGTTTTTT. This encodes CASRGTGREKLFF. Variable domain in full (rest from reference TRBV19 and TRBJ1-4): DGGITQSPKYLFRKEGQNVTLSCEQNLNHDAMYWYRQDPGQGLRLIYYSQIVNDFQKGDIAEGYSVSREKKESFPLTVTSAQKNPTAFYLCASRGTGREKLFFGSGTQLSVL.

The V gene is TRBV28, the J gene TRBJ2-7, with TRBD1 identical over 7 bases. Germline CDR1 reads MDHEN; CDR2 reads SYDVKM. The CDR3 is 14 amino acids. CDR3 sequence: CAHRGQANPYEQYF. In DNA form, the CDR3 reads TGTGCTCACCGTGGACAGGCCAACCCCTACGAGCAGTACTTC.

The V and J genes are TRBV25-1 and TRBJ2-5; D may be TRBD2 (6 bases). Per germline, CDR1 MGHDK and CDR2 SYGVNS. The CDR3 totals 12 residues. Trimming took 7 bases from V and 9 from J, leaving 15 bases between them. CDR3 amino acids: CASTGRLGAQYF. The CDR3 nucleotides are TGTGCCAGCACGGGGAGACTAGGGGCCCAGTACTTC.

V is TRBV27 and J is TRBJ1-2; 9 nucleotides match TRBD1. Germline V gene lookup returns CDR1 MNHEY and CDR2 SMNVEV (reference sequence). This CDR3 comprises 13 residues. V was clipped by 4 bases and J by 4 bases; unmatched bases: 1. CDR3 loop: CASSWDRAYGYTF. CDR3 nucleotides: TGTGCCAGCAGTTGGGACAGGGCCTATGGCTACACCTTC.

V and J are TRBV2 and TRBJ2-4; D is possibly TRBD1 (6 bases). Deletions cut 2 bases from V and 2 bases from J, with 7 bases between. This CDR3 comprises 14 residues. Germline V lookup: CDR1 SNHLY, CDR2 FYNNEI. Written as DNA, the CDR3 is TGTGCCAGCAGTGAAACAGGGACCAAAAACATTCAGTACTTC. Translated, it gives CASSETGTKNIQYF. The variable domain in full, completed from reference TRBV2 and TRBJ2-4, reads EPEVTQTPSHQVTQMGQEVILRCVPISNHLYFYWYRQILGQKVEFLVSFYNNEISEKSEIFDDQFSVERPDGSNFTLKIRSTKLEDSAMYFCASSETGTKNIQYFGAGTRLSVL.